These 7 T cell receptor beta chains were sequenced from one sample in a study of shared clonotypes between healthy human individuals. Assay used: immunoSEQ multiplex PCR; TCRdb lists only in-frame clones, some missing. The sample lists 2 million to 2.5 million clones; approximately 95% were seen once. CD45RO-negative cells were positively selected for CCR7, leaving out terminally differentiated effector memory CD45RA+ cells. Source material: naive CD8+ T cells sorted from blood. The receptors here all came from a man aged 18 to 30 in good health.

This clone was recorded only once. Other DNA sequences in this sample translate to the same CDR3. The V and J genes are TRBV9 and TRBJ2-5, with 7 bases lining up with TRBD2. The length of the CDR3 is 14 residues. The ends lost 2 bases at V and 5 bases at J; junction bases unmatched: 6. The germline V gene encodes CDR1 SGDLS and CDR2 YYNGEE. In DNA form, the CDR3 reads TGTGCCAGCAGCGTCGGGGGGTCGGGGGAGACCCAGTACTTC. Amino acids: CASSVGGSGETQYF.

This chain links TRBV25-1 with TRBJ2-1; TRBD2 is a possible D gene (5 bases). The V end lost 1 base, the J end lost 0 bases, and 10 bases lay between the germline ends. The germline V gene has CDR1 MGHDK and CDR2 SYGVNS. The CDR3 runs 16 residues. CDR3 bases: TGTGCCAGCAGTGAATCTGGACTCAGCTCCTACAATGAGCAGTTCTTC. Protein product: CASSESGLSSYNEQFF.

The chain recombines TRBV27 with TRBJ1-2; D is possibly TRBD1 (5 bases). This CDR3 has 13 amino acids. The ends were cut back, 5 bases at V and 2 bases at J, with 9 bases in the middle. Germline V gene data show CDR1 as MNHEY and CDR2 as SMNVEV (reference sequence). This CDR3 reads CASSTGSNYGYTF. The CDR3, as DNA: TGTGCCAGCAGTACAGGATCCAACTATGGCTACACCTTC.

This clone was counted a single time. This sequence joins TRBV11-2 and TRBJ2-2; 8 bases map to TRBD2. This CDR3 has 17 amino acids. Per the germline V gene, CDR1 is SGHAT and CDR2 is FQNNGV. V shed 5 bases and J 3 bases; nucleotides not matched to a gene: 11. The CDR3 DNA reads as TGTGCCAGCAGCGCCGTCGTCGGGGGGGCACACACCGGGGAGCTGTTTTTT. Translating it yields CASSAVVGGAHTGELFF.

This clone has only one observation. V and J are TRBV28 and TRBJ2-7; D possibly corresponds to TRBD2 (5 bases). Germline V gene sequence: CDR1 MDHEN, CDR2 SYDVKM. Trimming took off 3 bases at V and 2 bases at J, with 14 bases between the two ends. This CDR3 region has 15 residues. The CDR3 loop reads CASSFDGLSPYEQYF. The DNA for the CDR3 is TGTGCCAGCAGTTTTGACGGACTTTCACCCTACGAGCAGTACTTC.

The chain is built from TRBV14 and TRBJ2-1; the D is unclear. This CDR3 contains 14 residues. The germline V and J ends were trimmed by 2 bases and 3 bases, with 8 bases remaining between them. Germline loops: CDR1 SGHDN, CDR2 FVKESK. The CDR3 loop reads CASSQLRLYNEQFF. The CDR3 DNA sequence: TGTGCCAGCAGCCAACTTCGGCTCTACAATGAGCAGTTCTTC.

The chain combines TRBV27 with TRBJ2-3; D uncertain. The CDR3 has 13 residues. The V end lost 2 bases, the J end lost 6 bases, and 9 bases lay between the germline ends. CDR1 and CDR2 (germline): MNHEY, SMNVEV (reference sequence). CDR3 amino acids: CASSLPMADTQYF. For the CDR3, the DNA is TGTGCCAGCAGTTTACCGATGGCGGATACGCAGTATTTT.